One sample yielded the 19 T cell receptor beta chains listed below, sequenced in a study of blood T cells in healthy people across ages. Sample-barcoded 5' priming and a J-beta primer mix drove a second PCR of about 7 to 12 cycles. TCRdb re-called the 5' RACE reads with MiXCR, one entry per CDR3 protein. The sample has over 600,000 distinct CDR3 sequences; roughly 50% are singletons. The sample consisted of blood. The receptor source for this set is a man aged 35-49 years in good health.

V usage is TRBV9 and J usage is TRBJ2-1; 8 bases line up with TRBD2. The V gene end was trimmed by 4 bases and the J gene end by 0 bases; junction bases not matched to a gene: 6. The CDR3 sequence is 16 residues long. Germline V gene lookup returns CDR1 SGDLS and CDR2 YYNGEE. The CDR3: CASSPGGQSSYNEQFF. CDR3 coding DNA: TGTGCCAGCAGCCCGGGGGGGCAGAGCTCCTACAATGAGCAGTTCTTC.

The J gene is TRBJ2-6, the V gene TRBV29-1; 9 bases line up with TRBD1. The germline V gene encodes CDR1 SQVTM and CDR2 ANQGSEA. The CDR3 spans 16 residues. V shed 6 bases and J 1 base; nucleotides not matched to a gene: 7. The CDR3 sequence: CSVSGQGTSGANVLTF. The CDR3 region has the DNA TGCAGCGTCTCCGGACAGGGGACATCTGGGGCCAACGTCCTGACTTTC.

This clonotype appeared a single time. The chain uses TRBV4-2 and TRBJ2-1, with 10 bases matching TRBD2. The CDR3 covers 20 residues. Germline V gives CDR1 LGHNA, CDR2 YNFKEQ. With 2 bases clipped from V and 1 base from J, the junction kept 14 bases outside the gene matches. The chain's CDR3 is CASSQWGSGGAYESYNEQFF. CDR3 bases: TGTGCCAGCAGCCAATGGGGGAGCGGGGGGGCCTACGAGTCCTACAATGAGCAGTTCTTC.

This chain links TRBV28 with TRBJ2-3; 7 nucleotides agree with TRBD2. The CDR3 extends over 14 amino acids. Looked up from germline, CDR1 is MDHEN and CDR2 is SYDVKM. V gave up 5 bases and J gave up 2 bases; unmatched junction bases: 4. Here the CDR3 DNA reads TGTGCCAGCAGTACGAGCGGGAACACAGATACGCAGTATTTT. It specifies CASSTSGNTDTQYF.

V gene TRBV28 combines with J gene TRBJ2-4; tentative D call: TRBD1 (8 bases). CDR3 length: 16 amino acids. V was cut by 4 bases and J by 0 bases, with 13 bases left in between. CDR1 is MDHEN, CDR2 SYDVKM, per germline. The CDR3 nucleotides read TGTGCCAGCAGTTCCACAGGGGGGGCAGCCAAAAACATTCAGTACTTC. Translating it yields CASSSTGGAAKNIQYF.

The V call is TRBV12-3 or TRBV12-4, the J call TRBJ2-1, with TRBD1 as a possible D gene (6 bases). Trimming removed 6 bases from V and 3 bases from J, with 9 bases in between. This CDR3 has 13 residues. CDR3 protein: CASRGAGYNEQFF. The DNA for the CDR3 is TGTGCCAGCAGGGGGGCAGGCTACAATGAGCAGTTCTTC.

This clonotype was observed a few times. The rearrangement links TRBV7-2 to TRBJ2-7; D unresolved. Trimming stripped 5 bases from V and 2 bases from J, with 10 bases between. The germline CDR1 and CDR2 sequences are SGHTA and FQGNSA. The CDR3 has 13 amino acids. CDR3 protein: CASSASRAYEQYF. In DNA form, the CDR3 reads TGTGCCAGCAGCGCCTCCCGGGCCTACGAGCAGTACTTC.

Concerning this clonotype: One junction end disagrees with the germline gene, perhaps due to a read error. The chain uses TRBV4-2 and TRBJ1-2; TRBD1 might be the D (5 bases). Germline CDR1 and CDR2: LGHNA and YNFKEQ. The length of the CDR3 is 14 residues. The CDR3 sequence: CASTQPGPEYGYTF. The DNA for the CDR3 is TGTGCCAGCACCCAACCGGGGCCGGAATATGGCTACACCTTC.

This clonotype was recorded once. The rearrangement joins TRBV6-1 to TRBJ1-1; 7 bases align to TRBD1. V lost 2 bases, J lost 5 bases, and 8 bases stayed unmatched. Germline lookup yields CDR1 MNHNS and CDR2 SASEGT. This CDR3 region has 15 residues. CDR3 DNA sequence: TGTGCCAGCAGTGAACGGGCAGGGGGGATGACTGAAGCTTTCTTT. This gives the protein CASSERAGGMTEAFF.

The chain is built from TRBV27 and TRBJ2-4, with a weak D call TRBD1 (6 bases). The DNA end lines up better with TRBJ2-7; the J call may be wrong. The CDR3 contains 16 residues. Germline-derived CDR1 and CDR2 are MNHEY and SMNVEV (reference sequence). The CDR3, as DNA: TGTGCCAGCAGTTTAACAGGGAAATACGGGATCTACGAGCAGTACTTC. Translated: CASSLTGKYGIYEQYF.

In DNA, the CDR3 is TGTGCCAGCAGTTACCCAATCGGAGAGCGGGGTGCCAGGGAGCAGTACTTC. Its translation: CASSYPIGERGAREQYF. The genes are TRBV6-5 and TRBJ2-5; TRBD2 agrees at 7 bases. J gave up 11 bases and V 2 bases, and 20 bases lay outside the gene matches. CDR1 is MNHEY and CDR2 is SVGAGI in the germline V gene. The CDR3 runs to 17 residues.

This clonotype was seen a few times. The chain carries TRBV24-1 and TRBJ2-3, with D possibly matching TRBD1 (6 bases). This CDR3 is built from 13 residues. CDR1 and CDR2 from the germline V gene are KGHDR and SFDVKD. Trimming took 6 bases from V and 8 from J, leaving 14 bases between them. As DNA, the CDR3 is TGTGCCACCAGTCAGGGGATGGGAGTTACGCAGTATTTT. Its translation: CATSQGMGVTQYF.

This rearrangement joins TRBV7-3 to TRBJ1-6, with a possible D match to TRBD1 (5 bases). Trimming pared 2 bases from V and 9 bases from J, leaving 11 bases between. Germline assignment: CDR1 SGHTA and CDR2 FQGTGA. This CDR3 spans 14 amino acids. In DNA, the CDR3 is TGTGCCAGCAGCTTAGAGGGGATCGGTTCACCCCTCCACTTT. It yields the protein CASSLEGIGSPLHF.

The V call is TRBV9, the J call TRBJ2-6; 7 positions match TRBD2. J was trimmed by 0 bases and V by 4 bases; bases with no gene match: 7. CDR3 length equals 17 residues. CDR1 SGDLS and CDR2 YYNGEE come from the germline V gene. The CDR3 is CASSTRPGGSGANVLTF. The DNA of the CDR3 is TGTGCCAGCAGCACCCGACCGGGGGGCTCTGGGGCCAACGTCCTGACTTTC.

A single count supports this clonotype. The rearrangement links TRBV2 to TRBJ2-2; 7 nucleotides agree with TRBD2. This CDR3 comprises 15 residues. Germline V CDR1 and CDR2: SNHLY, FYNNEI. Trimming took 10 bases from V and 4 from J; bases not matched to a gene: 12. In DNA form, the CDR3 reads TGTGCCACCTTACCTCGAGGGGAGGGCACCGGGGAGCTGTTTTTT. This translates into CATLPRGEGTGELFF.

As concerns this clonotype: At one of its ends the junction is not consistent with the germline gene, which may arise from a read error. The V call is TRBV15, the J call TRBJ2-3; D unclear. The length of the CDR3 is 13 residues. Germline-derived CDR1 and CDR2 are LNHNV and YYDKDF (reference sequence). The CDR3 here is CATGRVGVDTQYF. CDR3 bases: TGTGCCACCGGCAGAGTCGGAGTAGATACGCAGTATTTT. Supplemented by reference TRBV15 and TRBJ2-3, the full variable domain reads DAMVIQNPRYQVTQFGKPVTLSCSQTLNHNVMYWYQQKSSQAPKLLFHYYDKDFNNEADTPDNFQSRRPNTSFCFLDIRSPGLGDTAMYLCATGRVGVDTQYFGPGTRLTVL.

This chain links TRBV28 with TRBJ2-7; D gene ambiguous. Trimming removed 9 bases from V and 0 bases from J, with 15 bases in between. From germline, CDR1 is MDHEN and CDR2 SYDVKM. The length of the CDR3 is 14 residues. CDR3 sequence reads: CASTRTPGSYEQYF. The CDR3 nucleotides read TGTGCCAGTACCAGGACCCCAGGCTCCTACGAGCAGTACTTC.

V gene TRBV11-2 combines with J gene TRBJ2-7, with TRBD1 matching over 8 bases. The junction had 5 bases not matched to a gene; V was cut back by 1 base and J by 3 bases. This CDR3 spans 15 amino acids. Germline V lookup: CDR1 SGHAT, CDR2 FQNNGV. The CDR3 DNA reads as TGTGCCAGCAGCTTAGGAACCGGGACAGGCTACGAGCAGTACTTC. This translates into CASSLGTGTGYEQYF.

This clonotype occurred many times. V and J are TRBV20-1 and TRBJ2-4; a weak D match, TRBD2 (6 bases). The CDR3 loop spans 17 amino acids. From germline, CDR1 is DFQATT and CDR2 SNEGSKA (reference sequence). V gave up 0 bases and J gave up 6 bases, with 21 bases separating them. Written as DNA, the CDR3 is TGCAGTGCTAGAGAAAACGCAGGCACAGGAGGGGTAAACATTCAGTACTTC. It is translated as CSARENAGTGGVNIQYF.